These 21 T cell receptor beta chains came from one sample sequenced in a study of cytomegalovirus exposure and HLA in healthy donors. Some clones are missing from TCRdb's copy, which holds only in-frame ones; the method was immunoSEQ multiplex PCR. This table has under 250,000 clones, roughly 81% appearing once. Sequencing input: PBMCs. These receptor sequences come from a woman aged 30 to 39 in good health and CMV-seronegative.

The V and J genes are TRBV5-6 and TRBJ1-1; no clear D. This CDR3 region has 11 residues. The germline V gene encodes CDR1 SGHDT and CDR2 YYEEEE. V shed 5 bases and J shed 5 bases, with 7 bases lying between them. The CDR3 DNA reads as TGTGCCAGCAGTTTTCTAACTGAAGCTTTCTTT. Residues: CASSFLTEAFF. Looking up the rest from reference TRBV5-6 and TRBJ1-1 gives the full variable domain: DAGVTQSPTHLIKTRGQQVTLRCSPKSGHDTVSWYQQALGQGPQFIFQYYEEEERQRGNFPDRFSGHQFPNYSSELNVNALLLGDSALYLCASSFLTEAFFGQGTRLTVV.

This chain joins TRBV4-2 and TRBJ1-4; D possibly corresponds to TRBD1 (5 bases). CDR3 length: 16 residues. V lost 3 bases and J 7 bases, leaving 18 bases between the germline ends. The V gene's germline CDR1 is LGHNA and CDR2 YNFKEQ. DNA for the CDR3: TGTGCCAGCAGCCAGGAGCCGGGGGAGGGCTCTGAAAAACTGTTTTTT. Amino acid sequence: CASSQEPGEGSEKLFF.

V is TRBV4-1 and J is TRBJ1-1; D is perhaps TRBD1 (6 bases). Germline V lookup: CDR1 MGHRA, CDR2 YSYEKL. With 6 bases removed from V and 1 base from J, the gap between germline ends came to 21 bases. This CDR3 is 17 amino acids long. The CDR3 region is CASRHRQVEDPNTEAFF. CDR3 DNA sequence: TGCGCCAGCAGGCATAGACAGGTAGAGGACCCGAACACTGAAGCTTTCTTT.

This clone showed up just a few times. The rearrangement joins TRBV18 to TRBJ2-1; 13 positions match TRBD2. This CDR3 spans 17 amino acids. The germline gives CDR1 KGHSH, CDR2 LQKENI. V gave up 6 bases and J gave up 7 bases; unmatched junction bases: 12. CDR3 DNA sequence: TGTGCCAGCTCGGCGACACTAGCGGGAGGGACTAGGAATGAGCAGTTCTTC. Its translation: CASSATLAGGTRNEQFF.

In its sample, this clone was seen once. The chain carries TRBV5-1 and TRBJ2-3, with unresolved D. CDR3 length equals 15 residues. Between the trimmed V and J ends, which lost 1 base and 7 bases, there was a span of 16 bases. Germline CDR1 reads SGHRS; CDR2 reads YFSETQ. Written as DNA, the CDR3 is TGCGCCAGCAGCTTGCGCGGAGAGTTTTCGAATACGCAGTATTTT. Its translation is CASSLRGEFSNTQYF.

The CDR3 region is CASSGRRRGSSYEQYF. DNA for the CDR3: TGTGCCAGCAGTGGCCGGAGGAGAGGGAGCTCCTACGAGCAGTACTTC. This chain links TRBV6-1 with TRBJ2-7; D is possibly TRBD2 (5 bases). Deletions cut 4 bases from V and 0 bases from J, with 16 bases between. The CDR3 is 16 amino acids. Germline CDR1 is MNHNS and CDR2 is SASEGT.

This clone appeared once. This chain links TRBV6-6 with TRBJ2-3; 10 bases are shared with TRBD2. Trimming at V came to 7 bases and at J to 2 bases, leaving 6 bases not matched to a gene. Germline CDR1 reads MNHNY; CDR2 reads SVGAGI (reference sequence). The CDR3 loop spans 15 amino acids. CDR3 coding DNA: TGTGCCAGCACCATACTAGCGGGGCCCACAGATACGCAGTATTTT. Translated, it gives CASTILAGPTDTQYF.

The genes are TRBV2 and TRBJ2-7; 10 nucleotides align to TRBD2. From germline, CDR1 is SNHLY and CDR2 FYNNEI. The CDR3 runs 15 residues. V gave up 7 bases and J gave up 3 bases; unmatched junction bases: 9. The CDR3 nucleotides are TGTGCCAGCACCCCGCGGACTAGCGGTCTCTACGAGCAGTACTTC. This codes for CASTPRTSGLYEQYF. The whole variable domain, filled in from reference TRBV2 and TRBJ2-7, reads EPEVTQTPSHQVTQMGQEVILRCVPISNHLYFYWYRQILGQKVEFLVSFYNNEISEKSEIFDDQFSVERPDGSNFTLKIRSTKLEDSAMYFCASTPRTSGLYEQYFGPGTRLTVT.

This clone was seen a few times. The chain is built from TRBV2 and TRBJ1-5; TRBD1 matches 7 bases. Germline-derived CDR1 and CDR2 are SNHLY and FYNNEI. This CDR3 contains 13 residues. Trimming cost V 5 bases and J 12 bases; bases outside gene matches: 10. CDR3 in amino acids: CASSRDSLYLQHF. In nucleotides, the CDR3 is TGTGCCAGCAGTCGGGACAGCCTGTATCTCCAGCATTTT.

This sequence joins TRBV19 and TRBJ1-6; 7 nucleotides agree with TRBD1. The CDR3 contains 14 residues. Germline V lookup: CDR1 LNHDA, CDR2 SQIVND (reference sequence). The junction had 11 bases not matched to a gene; V was cut back by 6 bases and J by 12 bases. CDR3 loop: CASRGDRPMGPLHF. In nucleotides, the CDR3 is TGTGCCAGTAGGGGGGACAGACCCATGGGACCCCTCCACTTT.

The chain links TRBV30 to TRBJ2-6; 7 nucleotides line up with TRBD1. The CDR3 is 15 residues long. V shed 2 bases and J 2 bases; nucleotides not matched to a gene: 3. The V gene's germline CDR1 is GTSNPN and CDR2 SVGIG (reference sequence). CDR3 in amino acids: CAWSTGTAGANVLTF. The CDR3 DNA reads TGTGCCTGGAGTACTGGGACAGCTGGGGCCAACGTCCTGACTTTC.

The genes are TRBV28 and TRBJ2-2; 7 bases agree with TRBD1. Germline V gene lookup returns CDR1 MDHEN and CDR2 SYDVKM. The CDR3 sequence is 16 residues long. The J segment lost 6 bases and the V segment lost 3 bases, leaving 10 bases of the junction unmatched. Here the CDR3 reads CASSLGRGHRSGELFF. CDR3 DNA sequence: TGTGCCAGCAGTTTGGGAAGGGGGCATCGATCCGGGGAGCTGTTTTTT. The variable domain in full, completed from reference TRBV28 and TRBJ2-2, reads DVKVTQSSRYLVKRTGEKVFLECVQDMDHENMFWYRQDPGLGLRLIYFSYDVKMKEKGDIPEGYSVSREKKERFSLILESASTNQTSMYLCASSLGRGHRSGELFFGEGSRLTVL.

V gene TRBV10-2 combines with J gene TRBJ2-2, with TRBD1 matching 9 bases. Germline V CDR1 and CDR2: WSHSY, SAAADI. CDR3 size: 16 residues. V shed 6 bases and J 1 base; nucleotides not matched to a gene: 6. Written as DNA, the CDR3 is TGCGCCAGCAGAACCCCGGGACAGGGGAACACCGGGGAGCTGTTTTTT. Translating gives CASRTPGQGNTGELFF.

V gene TRBV30 combines with J gene TRBJ1-1, with 8 bases matching TRBD1. CDR3 length equals 13 residues. The germline V gene encodes CDR1 GTSNPN and CDR2 SVGIG (reference sequence). Trimming cost V 8 bases and J 0 bases; bases outside gene matches: 5. The CDR3 bases are TGTGCCCAAGGACAGGGTTTGAACACTGAAGCTTTCTTT. It specifies CAQGQGLNTEAFF.

The V call is TRBV6-1, the J call TRBJ2-5; perhaps TRBD2 as D (6 bases). The CDR3 is made up of 15 amino acids. CDR1 and CDR2 (germline): MNHNS, SASEGT. The germline V and J ends were trimmed by 6 bases and 1 base, with 15 bases remaining between them. CDR3: CASRLFTSTQETQYF. The CDR3 coding sequence is TGTGCCAGCAGACTTTTCACTAGCACCCAAGAGACCCAGTACTTC.

The chain is built from TRBV9 and TRBJ2-1; a weak D match, TRBD1 (5 bases). CDR1 is SGDLS and CDR2 is YYNGEE in the germline V gene. This CDR3 has 13 residues. V lost 5 bases and J lost 3, with 9 bases in between. The CDR3, as DNA: TGTGCCAGCAGGGGGCTGGACTACAATGAGCAGTTCTTC. This codes for CASRGLDYNEQFF.

This clone appeared once. The rearrangement joins TRBV2 to TRBJ2-4; 12 bases are shared with TRBD2. CDR1 and CDR2 (germline): SNHLY, FYNNEI. This CDR3 comprises 24 residues. J was trimmed by 0 bases and V by 7 bases; bases with no gene match: 28. The CDR3 region is CASIDHSMGWASGRAALAKNIQYF. Written as DNA, the CDR3 is TGTGCCAGCATCGATCACTCAATGGGGTGGGCTAGCGGGAGGGCAGCGTTAGCCAAAAACATTCAGTACTTC.

This clone has more than one count but fewer than ten. The chain has TRBV30 and TRBJ2-5; TRBD1 aligns across 7 bases. This CDR3 region has 12 residues. Germline CDR1 GTSNPN, CDR2 SVGIG (reference sequence). After removal of 3 bases from V and 5 bases from J, the junction contained 3 bases not matched to a gene. The DNA for the CDR3 is TGTGCCTGGAGCATGGACAGGGAGACCCAGTACTTC. Its translation: CAWSMDRETQYF.

The V and J genes are TRBV5-1 and TRBJ2-5; 8 nucleotides align to TRBD2. V gave up 3 bases and J gave up 2 bases; unmatched junction bases: 9. The CDR3 is made up of 16 amino acids. Germline loops: CDR1 SGHRS, CDR2 YFSETQ. CDR3 sequence: CASSWSPGLGQETQYF. The CDR3 DNA reads as TGCGCCAGCAGCTGGAGCCCGGGACTAGGGCAAGAGACCCAGTACTTC.

The rearrangement links TRBV4-1 to TRBJ1-5, with 9 positions matching TRBD1. Germline CDR1 reads MGHRA; CDR2 reads YSYEKL. The CDR3 totals 16 residues. J lost 5 bases, V lost 4 bases, and 9 bases had no gene match. In DNA, the CDR3 is TGCGCCAGCAGCCTCCGGGACAGGGCTTTGGATCAGCCCCAGCATTTT. The encoded protein is CASSLRDRALDQPQHF.

This clone showed up just a few times. The chain couples TRBV6-5 to TRBJ1-5; D ambiguous. CDR1 is MNHEY, CDR2 SVGAGI, per germline. This CDR3 has 13 residues. Trimming stripped 0 bases from V and 4 bases from J, with 4 bases between. The CDR3, as DNA: TGTGCCAGCAGTTACTCCTCGAATCAGCCCCAGCATTTT. Protein: CASSYSSNQPQHF.